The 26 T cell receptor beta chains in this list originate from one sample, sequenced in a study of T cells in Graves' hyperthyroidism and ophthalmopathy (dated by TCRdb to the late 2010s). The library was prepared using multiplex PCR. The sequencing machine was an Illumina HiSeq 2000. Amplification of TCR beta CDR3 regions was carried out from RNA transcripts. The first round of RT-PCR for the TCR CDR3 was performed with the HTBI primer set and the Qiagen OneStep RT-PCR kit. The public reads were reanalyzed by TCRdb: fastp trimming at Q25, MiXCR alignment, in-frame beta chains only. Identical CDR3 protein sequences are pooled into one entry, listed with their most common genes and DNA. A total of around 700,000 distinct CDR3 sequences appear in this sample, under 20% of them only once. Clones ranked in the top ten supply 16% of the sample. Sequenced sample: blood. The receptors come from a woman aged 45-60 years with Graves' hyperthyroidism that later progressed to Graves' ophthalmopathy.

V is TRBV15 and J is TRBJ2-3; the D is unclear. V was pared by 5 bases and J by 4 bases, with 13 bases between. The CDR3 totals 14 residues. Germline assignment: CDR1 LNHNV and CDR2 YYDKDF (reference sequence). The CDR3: CATSDVVGADTQYF. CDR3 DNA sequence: TGTGCCACCAGCGACGTGGTTGGTGCAGATACGCAGTATTTT.

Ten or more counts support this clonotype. As DNA, the CDR3 is TGTGCCAGCAGGGATACTAGCTCTAGCACAGATACGCAGTATTTT. Residues: CASRDTSSSTDTQYF. The V gene is TRBV2, the J gene TRBJ2-3; weak D call: TRBD2 (6 bases). The germline V and J ends were trimmed by 6 bases and 0 bases, with 13 bases remaining between them. This CDR3 contains 15 residues. Germline V gene data show CDR1 as SNHLY and CDR2 as FYNNEI.

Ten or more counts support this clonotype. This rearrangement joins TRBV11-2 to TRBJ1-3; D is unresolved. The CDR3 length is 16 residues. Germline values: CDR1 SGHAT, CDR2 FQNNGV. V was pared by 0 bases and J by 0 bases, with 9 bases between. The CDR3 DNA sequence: TGTGCCAGCAGCTTAGACCTGGGATACTCTGGAAACACCATATATTTT. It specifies CASSLDLGYSGNTIYF.

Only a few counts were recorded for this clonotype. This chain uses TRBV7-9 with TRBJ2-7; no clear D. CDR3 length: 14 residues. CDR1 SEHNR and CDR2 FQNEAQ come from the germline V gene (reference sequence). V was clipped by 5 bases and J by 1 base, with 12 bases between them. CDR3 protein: CASSAAPVSYEQYF. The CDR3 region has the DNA TGTGCCAGCAGCGCCGCACCGGTATCCTACGAGCAGTACTTC.

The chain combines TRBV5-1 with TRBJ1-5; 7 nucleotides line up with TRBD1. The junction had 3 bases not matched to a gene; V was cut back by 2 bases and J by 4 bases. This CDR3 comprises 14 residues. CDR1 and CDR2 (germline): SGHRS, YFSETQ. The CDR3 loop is CASSLEGQNQPQHF. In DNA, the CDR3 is TGCGCCAGCAGCTTAGAGGGACAGAATCAGCCCCAGCATTTT.

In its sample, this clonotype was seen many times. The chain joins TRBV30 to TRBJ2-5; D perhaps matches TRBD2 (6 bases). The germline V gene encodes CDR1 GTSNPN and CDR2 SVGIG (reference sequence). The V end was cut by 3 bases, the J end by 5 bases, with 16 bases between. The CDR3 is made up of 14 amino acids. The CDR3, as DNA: TGTGCCTGGAGAGTGGTGGGAGGCGTGGAGACCCAGTACTTC. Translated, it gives CAWRVVGGVETQYF. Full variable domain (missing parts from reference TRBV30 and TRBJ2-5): SQTIHQWPATLVQPVGSPLSLECTVEGTSNPNLYWYRQAAGRGLQLLFYSVGIGQISSEVPQNLSASRPQDRQFILSSKKLLLSDSGFYLCAWRVVGGVETQYFGPGTRLLVL.

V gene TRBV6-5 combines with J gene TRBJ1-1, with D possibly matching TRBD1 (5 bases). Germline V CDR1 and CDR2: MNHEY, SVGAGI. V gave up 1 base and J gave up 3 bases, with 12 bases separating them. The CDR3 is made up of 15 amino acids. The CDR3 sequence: CASSYYRGIHTEAFF. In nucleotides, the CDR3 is TGTGCCAGCAGTTACTACCGGGGGATACACACTGAAGCTTTCTTT.

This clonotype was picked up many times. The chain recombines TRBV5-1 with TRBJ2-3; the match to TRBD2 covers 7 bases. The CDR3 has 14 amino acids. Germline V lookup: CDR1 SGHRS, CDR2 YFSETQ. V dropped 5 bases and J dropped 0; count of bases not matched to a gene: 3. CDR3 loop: CASRFSGSTDTQYF. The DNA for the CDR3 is TGCGCCAGCAGATTTAGCGGGAGCACAGATACGCAGTATTTT.

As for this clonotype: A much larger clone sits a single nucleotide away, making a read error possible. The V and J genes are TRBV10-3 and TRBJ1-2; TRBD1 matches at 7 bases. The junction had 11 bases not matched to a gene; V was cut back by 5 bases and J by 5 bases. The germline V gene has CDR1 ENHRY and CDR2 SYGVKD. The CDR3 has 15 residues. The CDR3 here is CAISYDRDRKYGYTF. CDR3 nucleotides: TGTGCCATCAGTTACGACCGGGACAGAAAGTATGGCTACACCTTC.

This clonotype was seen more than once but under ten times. The chain's CDR3 is CSARVPRQGHNEQFF. CDR3 DNA sequence: TGCAGTGCTAGAGTTCCGAGACAGGGACACAATGAGCAGTTCTTC. This chain uses TRBV20-1 with TRBJ2-1, with 7 positions matching TRBD1. Unmatched junction bases numbered 8, after V lost 1 base and J lost 5 bases. CDR1 is DFQATT, CDR2 SNEGSKA, per germline (reference sequence). The CDR3 runs 15 residues.

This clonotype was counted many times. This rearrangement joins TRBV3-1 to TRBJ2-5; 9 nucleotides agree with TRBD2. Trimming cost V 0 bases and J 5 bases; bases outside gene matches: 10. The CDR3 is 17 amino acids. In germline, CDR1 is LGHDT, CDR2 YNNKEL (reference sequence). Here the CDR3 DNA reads TGTGCCAGCAGCCAAGAGGCCTTGAAGCGGGGGGCGGAGACCCAGTACTTC. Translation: CASSQEALKRGAETQYF.

The CDR3, as DNA: TGTGCCTGGGACAGTAGCTCCTACGAGCAGTACTTC. Amino acids: CAWDSSSYEQYF. The chain recombines TRBV30 with TRBJ2-7; possible D gene TRBD1, 5 bases. Trimming left V 5 bases short and J 0 bases short, with 8 bases between. The CDR3 runs to 12 residues. Germline CDR1 reads GTSNPN; CDR2 reads SVGIG (reference sequence).

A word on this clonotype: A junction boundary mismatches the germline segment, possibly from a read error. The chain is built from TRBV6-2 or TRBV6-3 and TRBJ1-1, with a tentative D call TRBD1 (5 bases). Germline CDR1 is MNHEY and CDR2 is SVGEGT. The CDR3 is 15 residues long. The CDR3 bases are TGTGCCAGCAGTGACTCGATAGGGACGGCCACTGAAGCTTTCTTT. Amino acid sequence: CASSDSIGTATEAFF.

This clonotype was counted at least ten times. The CDR3 DNA is TGTGCCAGCAGTGGAAGAGACACTGAAGCTTTCTTT. It codes for CASSGRDTEAFF. This chain connects TRBV7-2 to TRBJ1-1, with D unresolved. The CDR3 runs to 12 residues. Germline CDR1 SGHTA, CDR2 FQGNSA. Trimming took 6 bases from V and 3 from J, leaving 8 bases between them.

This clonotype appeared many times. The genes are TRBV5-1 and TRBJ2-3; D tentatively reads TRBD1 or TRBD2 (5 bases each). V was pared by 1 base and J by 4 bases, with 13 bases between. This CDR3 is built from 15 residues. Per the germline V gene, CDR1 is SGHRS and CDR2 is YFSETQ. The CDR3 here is CASSLTGAAPDTQYF. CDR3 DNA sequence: TGCGCCAGCAGCTTGACCGGGGCCGCCCCAGATACGCAGTATTTT. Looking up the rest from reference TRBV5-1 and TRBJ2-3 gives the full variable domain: KAGVTQTPRYLIKTRGQQVTLSCSPISGHRSVSWYQQTPGQGLQFLFEYFSETQRNKGNFPGRFSGRQFSNSRSEMNVSTLELGDSALYLCASSLTGAAPDTQYFGPGTRLTVL.

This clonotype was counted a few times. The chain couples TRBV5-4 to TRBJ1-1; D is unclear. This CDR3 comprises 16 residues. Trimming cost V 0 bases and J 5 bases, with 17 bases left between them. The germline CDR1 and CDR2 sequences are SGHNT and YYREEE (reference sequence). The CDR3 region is CASSLDPGRSETEAFF. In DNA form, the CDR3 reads TGTGCCAGCAGCTTGGATCCGGGAAGGAGTGAGACTGAAGCTTTCTTT.

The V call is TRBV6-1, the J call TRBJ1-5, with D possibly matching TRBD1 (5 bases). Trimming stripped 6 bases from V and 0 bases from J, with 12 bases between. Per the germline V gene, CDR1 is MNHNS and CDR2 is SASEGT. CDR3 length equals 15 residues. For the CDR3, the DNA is TGTGCCAGCAGCAACGGGGCGAATAGCAATCAGCCCCAGCATTTT. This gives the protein CASSNGANSNQPQHF.

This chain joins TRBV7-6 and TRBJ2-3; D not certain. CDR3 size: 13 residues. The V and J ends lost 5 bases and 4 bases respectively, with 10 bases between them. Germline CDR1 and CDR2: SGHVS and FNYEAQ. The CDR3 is CASSQITPDTQYF. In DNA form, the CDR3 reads TGTGCCAGCAGCCAAATAACCCCAGATACGCAGTATTTT. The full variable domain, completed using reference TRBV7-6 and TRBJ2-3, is GAGVSQSPRYKVTKRGQDVALRCDPISGHVSLYWYRQALGQGPEFLTYFNYEAQQDKSGLPNDRFSAERPEGSISTLTIQRTEQRDSAMYRCASSQITPDTQYFGPGTRLTVL.

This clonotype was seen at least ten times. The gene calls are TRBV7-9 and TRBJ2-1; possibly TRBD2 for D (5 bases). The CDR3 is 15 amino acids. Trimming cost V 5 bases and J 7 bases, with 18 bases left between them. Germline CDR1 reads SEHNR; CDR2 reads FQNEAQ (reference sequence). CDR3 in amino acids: CASSPYRGTGNEQFF. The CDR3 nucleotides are TGTGCCAGCAGCCCCTACCGGGGAACGGGGAATGAGCAGTTCTTC.

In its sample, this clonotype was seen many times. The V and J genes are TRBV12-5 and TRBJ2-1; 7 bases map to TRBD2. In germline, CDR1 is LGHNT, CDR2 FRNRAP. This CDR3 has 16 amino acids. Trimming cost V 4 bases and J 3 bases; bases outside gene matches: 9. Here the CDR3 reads CASGWESGVSYNEQFF. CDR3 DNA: TGTGCTAGTGGTTGGGAGAGCGGGGTTAGCTACAATGAGCAGTTCTTC.

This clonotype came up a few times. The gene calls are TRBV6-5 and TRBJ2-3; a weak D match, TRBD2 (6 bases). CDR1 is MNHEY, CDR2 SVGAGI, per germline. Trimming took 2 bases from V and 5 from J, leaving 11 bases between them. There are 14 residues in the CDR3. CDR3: CASSYLQGGDTQYF. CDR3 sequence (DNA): TGTGCCAGCAGTTACCTGCAGGGAGGAGATACGCAGTATTTT.

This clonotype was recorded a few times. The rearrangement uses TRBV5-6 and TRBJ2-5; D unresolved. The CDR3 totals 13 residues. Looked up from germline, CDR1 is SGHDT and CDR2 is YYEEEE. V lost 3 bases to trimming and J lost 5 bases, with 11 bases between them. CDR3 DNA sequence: TGTGCCAGCAGCTCGGCCGGGCACGAGACCCAGTACTTC. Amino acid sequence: CASSSAGHETQYF.

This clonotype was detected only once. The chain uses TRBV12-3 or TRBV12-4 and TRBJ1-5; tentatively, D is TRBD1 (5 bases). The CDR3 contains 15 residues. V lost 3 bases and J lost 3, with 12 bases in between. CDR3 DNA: TGTGCCAGCAGTTTCTCCGGGGCCAACAATCAGCCCCAGCATTTT. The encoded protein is CASSFSGANNQPQHF.

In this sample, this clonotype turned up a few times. This CDR3 is CASSYPGGYNEQFF. CDR3 coding DNA: TGTGCCAGCAGTTACCCGGGGGGATACAATGAGCAGTTCTTC. The genes are TRBV6-6 and TRBJ2-1; 7 positions agree with TRBD2. This CDR3 is 14 amino acids long. With 2 bases clipped from V and 4 bases from J, the junction kept 2 bases outside the gene matches. Germline V gene sequence: CDR1 MNHNY, CDR2 SVGAGI (reference sequence).

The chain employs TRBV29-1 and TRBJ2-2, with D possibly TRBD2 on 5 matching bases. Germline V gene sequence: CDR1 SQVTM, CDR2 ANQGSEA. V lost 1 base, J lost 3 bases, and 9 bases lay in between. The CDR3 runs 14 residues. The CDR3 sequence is CSVEGLADTGELFF. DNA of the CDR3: TGCAGCGTTGAAGGGCTAGCTGACACCGGGGAGCTGTTTTTT.

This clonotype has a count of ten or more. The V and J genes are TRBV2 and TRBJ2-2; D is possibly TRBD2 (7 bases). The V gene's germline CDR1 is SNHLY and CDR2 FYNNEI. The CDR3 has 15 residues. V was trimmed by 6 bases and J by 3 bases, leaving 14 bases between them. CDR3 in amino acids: CASSRGAADTGELFF. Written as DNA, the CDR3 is TGTGCCAGCAGCCGGGGGGCAGCGGACACCGGGGAGCTGTTTTTT.